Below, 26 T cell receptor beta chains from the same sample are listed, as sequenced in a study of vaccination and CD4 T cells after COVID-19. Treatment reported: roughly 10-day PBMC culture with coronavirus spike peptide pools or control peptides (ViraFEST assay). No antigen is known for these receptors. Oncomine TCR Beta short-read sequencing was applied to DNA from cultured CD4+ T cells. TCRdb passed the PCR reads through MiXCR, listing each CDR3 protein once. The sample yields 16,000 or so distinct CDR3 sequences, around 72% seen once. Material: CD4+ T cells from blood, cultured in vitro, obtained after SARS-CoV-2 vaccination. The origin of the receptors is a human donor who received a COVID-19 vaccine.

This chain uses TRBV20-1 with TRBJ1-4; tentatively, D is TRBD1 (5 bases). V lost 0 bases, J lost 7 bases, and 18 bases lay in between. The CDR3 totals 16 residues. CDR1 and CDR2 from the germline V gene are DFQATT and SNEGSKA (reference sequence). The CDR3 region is CSARDQSRVRGEKLFF. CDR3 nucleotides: TGCAGTGCTAGAGATCAGAGCAGGGTGCGTGGTGAAAAACTGTTTTTT.

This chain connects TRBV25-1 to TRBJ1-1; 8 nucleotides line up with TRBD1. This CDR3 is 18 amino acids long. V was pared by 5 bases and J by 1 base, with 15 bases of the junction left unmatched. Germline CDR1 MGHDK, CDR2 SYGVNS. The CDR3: CASSPKNTGGMGNTEAFF. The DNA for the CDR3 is TGTGCCAGCAGTCCTAAAAACACAGGGGGGATGGGGAACACTGAAGCTTTCTTT.

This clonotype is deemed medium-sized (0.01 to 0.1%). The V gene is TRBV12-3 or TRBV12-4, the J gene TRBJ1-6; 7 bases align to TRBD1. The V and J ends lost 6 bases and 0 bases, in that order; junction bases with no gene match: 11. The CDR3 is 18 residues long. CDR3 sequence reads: CASSRTGLGSSYNSPLHF. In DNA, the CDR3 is TGTGCCAGCAGCCGGACAGGTTTGGGGAGCTCCTATAATTCACCCCTCCACTTT.

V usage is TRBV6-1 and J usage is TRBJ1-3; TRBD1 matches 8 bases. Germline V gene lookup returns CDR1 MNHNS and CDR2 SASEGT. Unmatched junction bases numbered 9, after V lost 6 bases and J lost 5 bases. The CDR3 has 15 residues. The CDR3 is CASSPDRGSRNTIYF. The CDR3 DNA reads TGTGCCAGCAGCCCCGACAGGGGATCGCGAAACACCATATATTTT.

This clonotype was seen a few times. The CDR3 DNA sequence: TGTGCCAGCAGTGAACGGGGGAATGGCTACACCTTC. Protein product: CASSERGNGYTF. The chain uses TRBV2 and TRBJ1-2; possibly TRBD1 for D (5 bases). CDR1 is SNHLY, CDR2 FYNNEI, per germline. The CDR3 has 12 residues. The germline V and J ends were trimmed by 2 bases and 6 bases, with 7 bases remaining between them.

This CDR3 is CASRKQGSNYGYTF. CDR3 nucleotide sequence: TGTGCCAGCAGGAAACAGGGGTCTAACTATGGCTACACCTTC. V usage is TRBV6-1 and J usage is TRBJ1-2; 7 positions match TRBD1. This CDR3 has 14 amino acids. Germline lookup yields CDR1 MNHNS and CDR2 SASEGT. J lost 0 bases, V lost 6 bases, and 4 bases had no gene match.

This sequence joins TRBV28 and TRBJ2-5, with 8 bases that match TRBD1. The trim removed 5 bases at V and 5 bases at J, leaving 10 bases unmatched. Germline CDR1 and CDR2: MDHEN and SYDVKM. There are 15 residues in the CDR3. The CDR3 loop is CASSPNRGAVETQYF. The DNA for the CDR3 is TGTGCCAGCAGTCCCAACAGGGGGGCGGTGGAGACCCAGTACTTC.

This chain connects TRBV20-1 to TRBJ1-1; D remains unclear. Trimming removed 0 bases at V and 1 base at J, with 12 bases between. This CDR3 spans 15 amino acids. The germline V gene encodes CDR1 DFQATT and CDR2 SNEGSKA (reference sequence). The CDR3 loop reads CSARDRRGRNTEAFF. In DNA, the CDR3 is TGCAGTGCTAGAGATCGACGGGGAAGGAACACTGAAGCTTTCTTT.

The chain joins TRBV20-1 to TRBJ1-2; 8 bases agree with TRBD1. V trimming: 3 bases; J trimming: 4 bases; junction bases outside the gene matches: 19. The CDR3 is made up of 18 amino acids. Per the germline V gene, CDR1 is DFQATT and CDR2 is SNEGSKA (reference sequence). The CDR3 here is CSASIPQGVGLLSYGYTF. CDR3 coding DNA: TGCAGTGCTAGTATCCCACAGGGGGTCGGTTTATTGAGCTATGGCTACACCTTC.

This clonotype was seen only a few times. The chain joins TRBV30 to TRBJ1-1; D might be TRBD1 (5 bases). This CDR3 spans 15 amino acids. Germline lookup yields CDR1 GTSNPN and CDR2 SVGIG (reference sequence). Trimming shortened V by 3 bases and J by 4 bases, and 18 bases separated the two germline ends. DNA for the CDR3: TGTGCCTGGAGCATAGCAGGGTTGGAGGGCACTGAAGCTTTCTTT. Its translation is CAWSIAGLEGTEAFF.

In DNA, the CDR3 is TGTGCCAGCAGCTTAGTAACGAACTGGGGCTCTGGAAACACCATATATTTT. Its translation is CASSLVTNWGSGNTIYF. J is TRBJ1-3 and V is TRBV7-6, with D hard to call. CDR3 size: 17 residues. Trimming removed 1 base at V and 0 bases at J, with 13 bases between. Germline CDR1 SGHVS, CDR2 FNYEAQ.

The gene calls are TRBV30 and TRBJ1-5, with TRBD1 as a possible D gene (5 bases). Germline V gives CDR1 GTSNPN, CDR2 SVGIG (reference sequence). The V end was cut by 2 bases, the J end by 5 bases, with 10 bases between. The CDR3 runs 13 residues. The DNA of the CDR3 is TGTGCCTGGAGTTCCCAGGGTGATCAGCCCCAGCATTTT. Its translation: CAWSSQGDQPQHF.

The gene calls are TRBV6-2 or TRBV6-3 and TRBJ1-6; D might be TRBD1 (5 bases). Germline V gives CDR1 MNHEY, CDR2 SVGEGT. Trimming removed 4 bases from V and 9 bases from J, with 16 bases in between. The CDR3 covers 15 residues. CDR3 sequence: CASSLRQTSGSPLHF. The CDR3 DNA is TGTGCCAGCAGTTTGAGACAGACCTCTGGTTCACCCCTCCACTTT.

CDR3 in amino acids: CAWSGRADTGELFF. As DNA, the CDR3 is TGTGCCTGGAGTGGTCGAGCGGACACCGGGGAGCTGTTTTTT. This rearrangement joins TRBV30 to TRBJ2-2; possible D gene TRBD2, 5 bases. The CDR3 loop spans 14 amino acids. V shed 1 base and J shed 3 bases, with 9 bases lying between them. Germline V gives CDR1 GTSNPN, CDR2 SVGIG (reference sequence).

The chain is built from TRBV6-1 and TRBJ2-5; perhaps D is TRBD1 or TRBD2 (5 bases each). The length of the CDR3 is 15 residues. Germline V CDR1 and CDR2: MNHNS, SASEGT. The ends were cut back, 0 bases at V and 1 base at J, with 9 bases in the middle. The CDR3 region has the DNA TGTGCCAGCAGTGAAGCGCCGGGGACCCAAGAGACCCAGTACTTC. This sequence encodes CASSEAPGTQETQYF.

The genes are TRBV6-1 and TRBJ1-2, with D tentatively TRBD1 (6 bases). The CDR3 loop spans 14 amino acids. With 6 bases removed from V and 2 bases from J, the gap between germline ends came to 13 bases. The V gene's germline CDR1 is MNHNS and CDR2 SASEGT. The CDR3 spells CASRPQGPNYGYTF. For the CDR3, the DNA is TGTGCCAGCAGACCACAGGGACCAAACTATGGCTACACCTTC.

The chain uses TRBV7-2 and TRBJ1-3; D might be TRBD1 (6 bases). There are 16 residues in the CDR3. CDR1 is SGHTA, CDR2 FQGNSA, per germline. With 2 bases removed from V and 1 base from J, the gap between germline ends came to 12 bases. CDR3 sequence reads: CASSLQGTASGNTIYF. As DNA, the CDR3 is TGTGCCAGCAGCTTACAGGGGACGGCTTCTGGAAACACCATATATTTT.

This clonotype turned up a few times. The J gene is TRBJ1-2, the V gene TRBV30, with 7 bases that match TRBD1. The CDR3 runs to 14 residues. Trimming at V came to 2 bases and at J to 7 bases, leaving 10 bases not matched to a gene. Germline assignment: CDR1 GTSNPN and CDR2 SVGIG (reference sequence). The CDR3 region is CAWSPPYRGFGYTF. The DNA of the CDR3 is TGTGCCTGGAGTCCTCCTTACAGGGGTTTTGGCTACACCTTC.

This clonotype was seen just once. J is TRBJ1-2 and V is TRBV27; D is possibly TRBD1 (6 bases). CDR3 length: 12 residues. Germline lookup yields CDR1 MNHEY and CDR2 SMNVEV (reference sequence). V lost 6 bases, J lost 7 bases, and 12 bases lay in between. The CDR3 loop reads CASRLTGGGYTF. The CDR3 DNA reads TGTGCCAGCAGACTGACAGGAGGTGGCTACACCTTC.

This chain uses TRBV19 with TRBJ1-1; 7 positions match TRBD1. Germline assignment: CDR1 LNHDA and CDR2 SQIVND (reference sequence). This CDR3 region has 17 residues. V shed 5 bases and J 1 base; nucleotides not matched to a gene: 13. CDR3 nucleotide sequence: TGTGCCAGTAGTGCGGACAGGACACCTTTCCAGAACACTGAAGCTTTCTTT. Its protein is CASSADRTPFQNTEAFF.

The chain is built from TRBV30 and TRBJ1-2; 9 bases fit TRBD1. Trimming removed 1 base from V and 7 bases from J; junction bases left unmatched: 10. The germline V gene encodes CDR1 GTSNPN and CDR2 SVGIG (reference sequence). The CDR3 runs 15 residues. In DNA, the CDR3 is TGTGCCTGGAGTGGCTCGGGGACAGGGTTGGTTGGCTACACCTTC. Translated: CAWSGSGTGLVGYTF.

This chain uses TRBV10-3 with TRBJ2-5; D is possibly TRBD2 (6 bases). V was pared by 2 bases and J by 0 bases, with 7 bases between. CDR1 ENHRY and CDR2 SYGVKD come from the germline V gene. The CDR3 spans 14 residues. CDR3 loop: CAISEGTHQETQYF. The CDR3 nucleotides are TGTGCCATCAGTGAGGGGACTCACCAAGAGACCCAGTACTTC.

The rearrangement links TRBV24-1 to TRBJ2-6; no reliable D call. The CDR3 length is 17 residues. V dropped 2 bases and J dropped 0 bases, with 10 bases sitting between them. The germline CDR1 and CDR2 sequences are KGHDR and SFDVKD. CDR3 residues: CATSDSFESSGANVLTF. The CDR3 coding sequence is TGTGCCACCAGTGATTCCTTCGAGAGCTCTGGGGCCAACGTCCTGACTTTC.

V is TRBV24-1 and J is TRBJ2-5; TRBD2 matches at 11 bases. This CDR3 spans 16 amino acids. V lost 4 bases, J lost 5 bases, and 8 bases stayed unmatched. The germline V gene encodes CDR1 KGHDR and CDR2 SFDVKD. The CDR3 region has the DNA TGTGCCACCAGTGAGGTAGCGGGGGGGCCCTGGGAGACCCAGTACTTC. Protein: CATSEVAGGPWETQYF.

The CDR3 DNA follows: TGTGCCAGCAGCTTATACGCCTACGAGCAGTACTTC. Translation gives CASSLYAYEQYF. The J gene is TRBJ2-7, the V gene TRBV11-3; D unclear. V was shortened by 2 bases and J by 2 bases, with 4 bases between the two germline ends. The germline CDR1 and CDR2 sequences are SGHNT and YENEEA. The CDR3 totals 12 residues.

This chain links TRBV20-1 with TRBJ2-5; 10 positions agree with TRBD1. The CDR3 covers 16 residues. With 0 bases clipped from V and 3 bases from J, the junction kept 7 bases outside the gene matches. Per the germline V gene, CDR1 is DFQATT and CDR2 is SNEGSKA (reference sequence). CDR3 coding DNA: TGCAGTGCTAGAGAGGCTACGGGACAGGGGAAAGAGACCCAGTACTTC. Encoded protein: CSAREATGQGKETQYF.